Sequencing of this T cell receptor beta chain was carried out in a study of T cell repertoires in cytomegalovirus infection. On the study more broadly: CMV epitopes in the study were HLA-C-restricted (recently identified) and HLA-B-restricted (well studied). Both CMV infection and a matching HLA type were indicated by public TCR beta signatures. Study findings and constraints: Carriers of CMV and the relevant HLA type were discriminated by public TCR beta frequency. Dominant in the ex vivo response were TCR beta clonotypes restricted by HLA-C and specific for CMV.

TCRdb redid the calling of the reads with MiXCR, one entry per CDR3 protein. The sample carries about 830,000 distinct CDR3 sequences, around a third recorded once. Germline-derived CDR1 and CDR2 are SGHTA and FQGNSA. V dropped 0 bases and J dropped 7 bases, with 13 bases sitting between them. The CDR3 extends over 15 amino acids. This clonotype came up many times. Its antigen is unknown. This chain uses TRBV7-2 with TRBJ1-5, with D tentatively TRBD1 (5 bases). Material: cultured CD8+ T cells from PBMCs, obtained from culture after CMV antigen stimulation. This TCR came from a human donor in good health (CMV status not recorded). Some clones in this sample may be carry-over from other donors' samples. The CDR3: CASSLADSFGQPQHF. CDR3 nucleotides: TGTGCCAGCAGCTTAGCTGACAGCTTCGGGCAGCCCCAGCATTTT.